Described below is a single T cell receptor beta chain sequence and its context. This entry comes from a study of blood T cell repertoires in COVID-19. Study at large: Researchers got acute and convalescent COVID-19 samples from the United States, Italy and Spain. PBMCs, B-cell-depleted T cells, or T cells were the source of the cDNA or gDNA that made up the material.

Original processing methods: From reference gene primer amplification, estimates of nucleated cell counts were derived. Sequencing was performed with immunoSEQ multiplex PCR; in TCRdb, only in-frame clones are kept and a portion is missing. V, J and clone size were drawn from that table, and D and trimming were deduced from the DNA. Among some 38,000 clones, around nine tenths were seen once, and the ten largest hold around 20%. V shed 2 bases, J shed 4 bases, and the junction held 4 bases outside the gene matches. The CDR3 is 15 amino acids. Per germline, CDR1 MNHEY and CDR2 SVGEGT. The source material was peripheral blood. This clonotype was obtained from a man in his 70s with acute or convalescent COVID-19. The chain employs TRBV6-2 or TRBV6-3 and TRBJ1-5; 8 bases are a match to TRBD1. CDR3 region: CASSYPGQGNQPQHF. In DNA, the CDR3 is TGTGCCAGCAGTTACCCCGGACAGGGAAATCAGCCCCAGCATTTT.